This entry is about one TCR beta chain. Its cognate antigen is unknown. This CDR3 comprises 11 residues. Trimming removed 8 bases from V and 6 bases from J, with 10 bases in between. Germline loops: CDR1 GTSNPN, CDR2 SVGIG (reference sequence). This entry comes from a study of T cell responses to AZD1222 COVID-19 vaccine. Findings of the study overall: Spike regions recognized by vaccine-associated CD4 TCRs spanned the protein, led by 160-218 and 743-854. Donors in the cohort were predominantly white British and more often female, and clonal diversity was possibly underestimated. Repertoire sampling happened only post peak T cell response.

TCRdb's table, derived via immunoSEQ multiplex PCR, lists solely in-frame clones and lacks some. The sample consists of about 100,000 clones, around 90% of them appearing once. The sequence was collected from an adult in good health. The chain links TRBV30 to TRBJ1-4, with D unresolved. Sequenced here: peripheral blood, sampled on day 0 of AZD1222 vaccination. CDR3 protein: CASRWYEKLFF. For the CDR3, the DNA is TGTGCCAGCAGGTGGTATGAAAAACTGTTTTTT.